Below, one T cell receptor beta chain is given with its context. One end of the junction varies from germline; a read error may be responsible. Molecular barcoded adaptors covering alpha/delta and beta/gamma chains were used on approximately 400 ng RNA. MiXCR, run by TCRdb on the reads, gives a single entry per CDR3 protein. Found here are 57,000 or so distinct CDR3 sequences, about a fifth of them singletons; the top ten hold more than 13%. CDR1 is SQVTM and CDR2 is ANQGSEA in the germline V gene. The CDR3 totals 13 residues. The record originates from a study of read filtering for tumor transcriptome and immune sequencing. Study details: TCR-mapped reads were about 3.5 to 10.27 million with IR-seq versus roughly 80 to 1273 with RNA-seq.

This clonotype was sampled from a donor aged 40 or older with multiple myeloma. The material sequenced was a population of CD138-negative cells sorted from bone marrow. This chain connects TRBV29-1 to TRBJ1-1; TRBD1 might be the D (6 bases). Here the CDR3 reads CSLEGGGGTEAFF. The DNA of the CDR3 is TGCAGCCTTGAAGGGGGAGGAGGCACTGAAGCGTTCTTT.